This T cell receptor (beta chain) came from a study of vaccination and CD4 T cells after COVID-19. Once obtained from cultured CD4+ T cells, the DNA was sequenced using the Oncomine TCR Beta short-read assay. TCRdb redid the calling of the PCR reads with MiXCR, one entry per CDR3 protein. The sample includes 9,500 to 15,000 distinct CDR3 sequences, around half of them seen just once. This clonotype has just a few counts. As yet, its antigen is unknown. Germline V gene data show CDR1 as ENHRY and CDR2 as SYGVKD. The CDR3 totals 15 residues. The V end lost 4 bases, the J end lost 2 bases, and 13 bases lay between the germline ends. The treatment: roughly 11-day PBMC culture with coronavirus spike peptide pools or control peptides (ViraFEST assay).

This TCR derives from a human donor who had recovered from COVID-19. The source material was CD4+ T cells from blood, cultured in vitro. The chain uses TRBV10-3 and TRBJ2-3; possibly TRBD2 for D (6 bases). The CDR3 spells CAISVLPGDTDTQYF. In DNA, the CDR3 is TGTGCCATCAGTGTCCTACCGGGAGACACAGATACGCAGTATTTT.